Listed below are T cell receptor delta chains from one sample, sequenced in a study of γδ T cells in repeated Plasmodium falciparum infection. TCRdb re-identified clones in the multiplex PCR reads via CATT. The sample comprises about 51,000 delta-chain clones, roughly 2% of which are singletons, and roughly 25% rests with the top ten. Sequenced: gamma-delta T cells from blood. Source of these receptors: a pool of human donors (malaria-infected and uninfected, not separated). Both conserved end residues are part of each CDR3. The D gene is left open where the match is weak. Where a row states a size, it is once, few, many or the class of an expanded clone; other rows omit it.

TRDV1,TRDD3,many,TRDJ1,TGTGCTCTTGTCCCAACCTTCCTATTGGTACACTGGGGGATACAGGGCGATAAACTCATCTTT,CALVPTFLLVHWGIQGDKLIF
TRDV1,.,medium-sized,TRDJ3,TGTGCTCTTGGGGCGTCCTTCCTACCCGTGCCTTATTACTGGGGGATCTCTTCCTGGGACACCCGACAGATGTTTTTC,CALGASFLPVPYYWGISSWDTRQMFF
TRDV2,TRDD3,many,TRDJ1,TGTGCCTGTGACCTACTGGGGGATACGATGAGGCCCGATAAACTCATCTTT,CACDLLGDTMRPDKLIF
TRDV3,TRDD3,many,TRDJ1,TGTGCCTTTTGCGAAGGGGGGTTCGCGGTAGTACTGGGGGATACACTAAACGAAAGAAACACCGATAAACTCATCTTT,CAFCEGGFAVVLGDTLNERNTDKLIF
TRDV2,TRDD3,.,TRDJ1,TGCTCTGTCACTTCCTACGCCATTATCTGGGGGATACATCCGAACACCGATAAACTCATCTTT,CSVTSYAIIWGIHPNTDKLIF
TRDV1,.,large,TRDJ1,TGTGCTCTTGGGGAACAACGGCGAAATCCGACTTCCTTCCTAAACTGGGGAGCTACGTACACCGATAAACTCATCTTT,CALGEQRRNPTSFLNWGATYTDKLIF
TRDV3,.,medium-sized,TRDJ1,TGTGCCTTCCCAGCTGTAGTTTCCCCTTTCCCGTACACCGATAAACTCATCTTT,CAFPAVVSPFPYTDKLIF
TRDV1,.,large,TRDJ1,TGTGCTCTTGGGCGCCTAAGGCCCGATAAACTCATCTTT,CALGRLRPDKLIF
TRDV1,TRDD3,many,TRDJ1,TGTGCTCTCGTACTGGGGTTAAACACCGATAAACTCATCTTT,CALVLGLNTDKLIF
TRDV2,.,many,TRDJ1,TGTGCCTGTGACCCGATGAACACCGATAAACTCATCTTT,CACDPMNTDKLIF
TRDV1,TRDD3,many,TRDJ1,TGTGCTCTTGGGGAATGCTGGGGGACTTACACCGATAAACTCATCTTT,CALGECWGTYTDKLIF
TRDV2,TRDD3,medium-sized,TRDJ1,TGTGCCTGTGACACGCTGGGGGATAACCGGGATAAACTCATCTTT,CACDTLGDNRDKLIF
TRDV1,.,medium-sized,TRDJ2,TGTGCTCTTGGGGAACTAATATCACGCTGGAATAGAGTATACCTCCTACCCCCGCTTCGGGCAGCACAACTCTTCTTT,CALGELISRWNRVYLLPPLRAAQLFF
TRDV3,TRDD3,medium-sized,TRDJ1,TGTGCCTTAGATCCTACGACTGGGGGATACGACGATAAACTCATCTTT,CALDPTTGGYDDKLIF
TRDV1,TRDD3,many,TRDJ1,TGTGCTCTTGGGGAACGATCTTCCAAATACTGGGGGATACCGTGGTACACCGATAAACTCATCTTT,CALGERSSKYWGIPWYTDKLIF
TRDV1,TRDD3,.,TRDJ1,TGTGCTCTTGGCACAAACTGGGGGATATTAACCGATAAACTCATCTTT,CALGTNWGILTDKLIF
TRDV1,.,many,TRDJ1,TGTGCTCTTGGGGATCCTCTCCGCTTCCTAACATCTATGAATGAGGGGATACATTACCTTATCTTT,CALGDPLRFLTSMNEGIHYLIF
TRDV1,TRDD3,many,TRDJ1,TGTGCTCTTGGGGAACTAGTTTTACGAGGGATACCAGGGTTCCCCGATAAACTCATCTTT,CALGELVLRGIPGFPDKLIF
TRDV1,.,many,TRDJ1,TGTGCTCTTGGGGAACAGCGGCCGGGGGGTGGTCAGTACACCGATAAACTCATCTTT,CALGEQRPGGGQYTDKLIF
TRDV2,TRDD3,many,TRDJ1,TGTGCCTGTGACCCAGTAGGGGTACTGGGGGATACAACCGATAAACTCATCTTT,CACDPVGVLGDTTDKLIF
TRDV1,TRDD3,many,TRDJ1,TGTGCTCTTGGGGAACACGTCCTACGAACGGACTGGGGGATACACACCGATAAACTCATCTTT,CALGEHVLRTDWGIHTDKLIF
TRDV1,.,many,TRDJ3,TGTGCTCTTGGTCCATATCACTGGGCAAGCTCCTGGGACACCCGACAGATGTTTTTC,CALGPYHWASSWDTRQMFF
TRDV1,TRDD3,many,TRDJ1,TGTGCTCTTGGGGAACTTAGGCCCCCTTTCTGGCCTACTGGGGGATGGGGAGATAAACTCATCTTT,CALGELRPPFWPTGGWGDKLIF
TRDV1,.,many,TRDJ1,TGTGCTCTTGGGGATTCTTCCTACCAACAACTGGGGGGGTTTACCGATAAACTCATCTTT,CALGDSSYQQLGGFTDKLIF
TRDV1,TRDD3,many,TRDJ1,TGTGCTCTTGGGGAACTAGTTACCTGGGATACGCTGCGGTACACCGATAAACTCATCTTT,CALGELVTWDTLRYTDKLIF
TRDV2,TRDD3,many,TRDJ1,TGTGCCTGTGACACCGTAGGGCTGGGGGATACGGCTACAGGAGATAAACTCATCTTT,CACDTVGLGDTATGDKLIF
TRDV1,TRDD3,many,TRDJ1,TGTGCTCTTGGGGATCATTTGGGGTTGGGGGAGGCTGATAAACTCATCTTT,CALGDHLGLGEADKLIF
TRDV1,.,many,TRDJ1,TGTGCTCTTGGGGAGCTCGATGGCCTTCCTCGACGCTGGGGGTTGTACACCGATAAACTCATCTTT,CALGELDGLPRRWGLYTDKLIF
TRDV1,TRDD3,many,TRDJ1,TGTGCTCTTGGGGAGGCCCATTCTCGCCGTACTGGGGTGAAAGGGTACACCGATAAACTCATCTTT,CALGEAHSRRTGVKGYTDKLIF
TRAV29/DV5,TRDD2,many,TRDJ1,TGTGCAGCAAGCGAAGGCCTTCCTCCCCGAGCTGCATTCGACACCGATAAACTCATCTTT,CAASEGLPPRAAFDTDKLIF
TRDV3,TRDD3,many,TRDJ1,TGTGCCTGCTACTCTAGCTGGGGGATACCCGACACCGATAAACTCATCTTT,CACYSSWGIPDTDKLIF
TRDV1,.,many,TRDJ1,TGTGCTCTTGGGAAGGATATCCTACGGCTGGGATACAAGATCACCGATAAACTCATCTTT,CALGKDILRLGYKITDKLIF
TRDV1,TRDD3,medium-sized,TRDJ1,TGTGCTCTTGGGGAACTTCTCTGGGGGATACGAAGCAAGTTGGAACTCATCTTT,CALGELLWGIRSKLELIF
TRDV1,TRDD3,many,TRDJ1,TGTGCTCTTGGGGAACGGTACGAGGCGGGGGATGCGCACTGGACCGATAAACTCATCTTT,CALGERYEAGDAHWTDKLIF
TRDV1,TRDD3,many,TRDJ1,TGTGCTCTTGGGGAATCTGGTTCCTACGTGACTGGGGGATACGCGTACACCGATAAACTCATCTTT,CALGESGSYVTGGYAYTDKLIF
TRDV1,.,many,TRDJ1,TGTGCTCTTGGATCAGCCTGGGGCGTCACCGATAAACTCATCTTT,CALGSAWGVTDKLIF
TRDV1,TRDD3,many,TRDJ1,TGTGCTCTTGGGGAACTTTCTGCCTTCAACTGGGGGATACAAAGGTACACCGATAAACTCATCTTT,CALGELSAFNWGIQRYTDKLIF
TRDV3,TRDD3,many,TRDJ1,TGTGCCTTTATCTCGCTCTGGTCGGAACGTACTTCTGGGGGATCTCCATACACCGATAAACTCATCTTT,CAFISLWSERTSGGSPYTDKLIF
TRDV1,.,many,TRDJ1,TGTGCTCTTGGGGACCCGGCTTCCCCGCCTTATCATGCCGATAAACTCATCTTT,CALGDPASPPYHADKLIF
TRDV1,.,many,TRDJ1,TGTGCTCTTGGGGACCCCCCCCCTACACACATGCCCTACTGTTGGTACACCGATAAACTCATCTTT,CALGDPPPTHMPYCWYTDKLIF
TRAV38-2/DV8,.,large,TRDJ1,TGTGCTTATAGGAGCCAAACCTGGGGACTGCTACCGTACACCGATAAACTCATCTTT,CAYRSQTWGLLPYTDKLIF
TRAV38-2/DV8,TRDD3,many,TRDJ1,TGTGCTTATAGGAGAGGCCCCCTTCCTACACTAGTCCCTTACTGGGGGATACGCGTGGGGACCGATAAACTCATCTTT,CAYRRGPLPTLVPYWGIRVGTDKLIF
TRDV1,TRDD3,many,TRDJ1,TGTGCTCTTGGGGAACCCCGAAAGATAAGGGGGGGATACACCGATAAACTCATCTTT,CALGEPRKIRGGYTDKLIF
TRDV1,TRDD3,many,TRDJ1,TGTGCTCTTGGGGAAGTTCATTTCTACAGCCGGGGGATCCACCCCCAATACACCGATAAACTCATCTTT,CALGEVHFYSRGIHPQYTDKLIF
TRDV3,TRDD2,medium-sized,TRDJ1,TGTGCCTTTCCCATTCCTACGATCTCGGCGAAGCATAGATACCGCATGTACACCGATAAACTCATCTTT,CAFPIPTISAKHRYRMYTDKLIF
TRDV1,TRDD3,medium-sized,TRDJ1,TGTGCTCTTGGGGAACCCCCGGGATTCATACTGGGGGATACGGTTCGTACCGATAAACTCATCTTT,CALGEPPGFILGDTVRTDKLIF
TRDV1,TRDD3,many,TRDJ1,TGTGCTCTTGGGGAACTTAGGAGGTTCCTACGTCCGTACTGGGGGATACGAGAGTACACCGATAAACTCATCTTT,CALGELRRFLRPYWGIREYTDKLIF
TRDV1,.,medium-sized,TRDJ1,TGTGCTCTTGGGGTCCTCCGGATATCCTCTCCCAAACTCATCTTT,CALGVLRISSPKLIF
TRDV1,TRDD3,many,TRDJ1,TGTGCTCTTGTTCGTTCTTCCTTCCGCTACTGGGGGATATCCGCCGATAAACTCATCTTT,CALVRSSFRYWGISADKLIF
TRDV1,.,many,TRDJ1,TGTGCTCTTGGGGGGGGACCCTTCCGCAGGAGGGGAGGGGGACCTTTTTCTTACACCGATAAACTCATCTTT,CALGGGPFRRRGGGPFSYTDKLIF
TRDV1,.,many,TRDJ1,TGTGCTCTTGGGGAACTCTCTCCTACTCTGGTTGAACTCATCTTT,CALGELSPTLVELIF
TRDV1,TRDD3,many,TRDJ1,TGTGCTCTTGGGGAACCACAAGGACCTAGGGGATACAGGTGGGCCGATAAACTCATCTTT,CALGEPQGPRGYRWADKLIF
TRDV1,.,medium-sized,TRDJ2,TGTGCTCTTGGGGAACTTCAATTCCTACGATGGGGGGTCCCTTTGACAGCACAACTCTTCTTT,CALGELQFLRWGVPLTAQLFF
TRDV1,TRDD3,.,TRDJ1,TGTGCTCTTGGAGAAACTCTCCCTTTTTCCTACGAGAGTCACTGGGGGATTCTCGTCGGGAAACTCATCTTT,CALGETLPFSYESHWGILVGKLIF
TRDV1,TRDD3,large,TRDJ1,TGTGCTCTTGGGACCCGATTCCCGTACTGGGGGATCTCCGATAAACTCATCTTT,CALGTRFPYWGISDKLIF